This TCR beta chain originates from a study of blood T cell repertoires in COVID-19. Study-level information: Whether acute or convalescent, the COVID-19 samples came from the United States, Italy and Spain. From T cells, B-cell-depleted T cells, or PBMCs came the material, which was cDNA or gDNA.

V lost 5 bases and J 3 bases, leaving 10 bases between the germline ends. Germline CDR1 reads SGHVS; CDR2 reads FNYEAQ. This CDR3 region has 14 residues. Original analysis: Estimates of nucleated cell counts were drawn from the amplification of reference gene primers. Some clones are missing from TCRdb's copy, which holds only in-frame ones; the method was immunoSEQ multiplex PCR. V and J calls and clone size are those listed in that table; D and trimming were worked out from the DNA. The table records approximately 31,000 clones, nearly 90% of them present only once. J is TRBJ2-2 and V is TRBV7-6; a weak D match, TRBD1 (6 bases). The specimen sequenced was peripheral blood. The sequence was obtained from a man in his 60s with active COVID-19. The CDR3 bases are TGTGCCAGCAGCAGGGACACCCACACCGGGGAGCTGTTTTTT. Protein: CASSRDTHTGELFF. The entire variable domain, with the rest obtained from reference TRBV7-6 and TRBJ2-2, is as follows: GAGVSQSPRYKVTKRGQDVALRCDPISGHVSLYWYRQALGQGPEFLTYFNYEAQQDKSGLPNDRFSAERPEGSISTLTIQRTEQRDSAMYRCASSRDTHTGELFFGEGSRLTVL.